The sequence of this T cell receptor beta chain was determined in a study of shared clonotypes between healthy human individuals. Overall study findings and caveats: Rarefaction gave evidence that sorted-subset sequencing remained incomplete despite large depth.

This clone has just one count. What it binds is unknown. Germline V gene lookup returns CDR1 SQVTM and CDR2 ANQGSEA. Deletions cut 4 bases from V and 3 bases from J, with 12 bases between. There are 13 residues in the CDR3. Original data processing: Filtering of immunoSEQ junctional sequences could not match full-length read filtering. The repertoire was sequenced with immunoSEQ multiplex PCR; TCRdb's copy has only in-frame clones and lacks some. The V and J calls and clone size were taken over from that table, and D and trimming were inferred from the DNA. The sample has some 2,400,000 clones, more than 90% seen once. Within Nashville, Tennessee resided all donors, each a Caucasian adult.

The chain carries TRBV29-1 and TRBJ1-1; D is ambiguous. Sequencing was carried out using naive CD4+ T cells sorted from blood. Subset of the sample: CD45RA+ positively selected. The receptor was derived from a man aged 18-30 years in good health. The CDR3 DNA reads as TGCAGCGTTGCGGAGGCTAGGGACACTGAAGCTTTCTTT. Translation: CSVAEARDTEAFF.